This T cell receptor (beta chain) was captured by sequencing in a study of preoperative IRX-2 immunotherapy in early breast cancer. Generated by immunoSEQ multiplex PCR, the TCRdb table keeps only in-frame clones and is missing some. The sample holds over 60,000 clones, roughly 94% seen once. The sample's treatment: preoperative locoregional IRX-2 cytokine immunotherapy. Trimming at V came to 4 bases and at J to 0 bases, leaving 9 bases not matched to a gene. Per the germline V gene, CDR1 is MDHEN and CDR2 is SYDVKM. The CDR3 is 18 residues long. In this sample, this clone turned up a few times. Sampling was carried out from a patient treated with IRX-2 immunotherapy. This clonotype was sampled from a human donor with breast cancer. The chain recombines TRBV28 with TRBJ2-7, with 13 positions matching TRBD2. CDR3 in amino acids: CASSWPTSGRMDSYEQYF. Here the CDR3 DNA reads TGTGCCAGCAGTTGGCCGACTAGCGGGAGGATGGACTCCTACGAGCAGTACTTC.